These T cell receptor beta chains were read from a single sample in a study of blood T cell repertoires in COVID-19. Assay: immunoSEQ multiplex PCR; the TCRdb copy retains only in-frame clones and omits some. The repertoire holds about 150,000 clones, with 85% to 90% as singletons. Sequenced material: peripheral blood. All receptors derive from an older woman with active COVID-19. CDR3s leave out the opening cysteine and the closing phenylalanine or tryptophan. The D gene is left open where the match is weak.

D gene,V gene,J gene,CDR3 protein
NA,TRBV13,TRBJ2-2,ASRRIFRAGELF
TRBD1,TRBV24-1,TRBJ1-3,ATSSTGFGNTIY
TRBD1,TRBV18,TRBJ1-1,ASSPSQGALNTEAF
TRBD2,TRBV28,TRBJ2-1,ASSTSGTWTFREQF
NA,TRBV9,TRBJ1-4,ASSAQQSNEKLF
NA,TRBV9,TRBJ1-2,ASSVNQGYGYT
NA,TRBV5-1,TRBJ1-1,ASSGAGDNTEAF
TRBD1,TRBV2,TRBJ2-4,ASSEAGQGSGIQY
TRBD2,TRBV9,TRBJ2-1,ASSVAPSGSSYNEQF
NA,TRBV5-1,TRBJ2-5,ASSTRVQETQY
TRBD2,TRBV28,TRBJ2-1,ASSLASGANEQF
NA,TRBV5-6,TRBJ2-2,ASTTGLNTGELF
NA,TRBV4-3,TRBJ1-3,ASSQDATGTRRNTIY
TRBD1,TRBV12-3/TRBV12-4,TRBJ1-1,ASSPLDRGEAF
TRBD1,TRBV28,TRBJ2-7,ASSLPSTGVRYEQY
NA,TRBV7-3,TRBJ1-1,ASSVTVPEAF
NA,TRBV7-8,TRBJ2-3,ASSPRSSVTQY
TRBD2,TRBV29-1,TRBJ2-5,SVEGGSGRAAETQY
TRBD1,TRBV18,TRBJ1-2,ASSPETGGYYGYT
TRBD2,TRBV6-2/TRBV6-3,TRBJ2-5,ASSWPGLAGEGETQY
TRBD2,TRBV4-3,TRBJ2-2,ASSQDWGGVGTGELF
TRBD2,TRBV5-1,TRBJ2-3,ASSGSGTSGRAADTQY
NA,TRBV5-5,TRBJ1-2,ASSLDIGRGNYGYT
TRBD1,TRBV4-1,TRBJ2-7,ASSQYDRGRSYEQY
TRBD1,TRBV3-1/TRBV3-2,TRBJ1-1,ASSHYGTDNTEAF
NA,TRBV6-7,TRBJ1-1,ASSYPPQGTTEAF
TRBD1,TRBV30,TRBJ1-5,AWSFDRDQPQH
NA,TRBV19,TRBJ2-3,ASSIQAWTDTQY
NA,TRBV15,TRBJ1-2,ATSRPAAESYGYT
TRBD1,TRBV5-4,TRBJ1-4,ASSGQGSANEKLF
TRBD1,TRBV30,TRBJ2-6,AWTIDRVRSGANVLT
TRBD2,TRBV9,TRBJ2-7,ASSVGLAGGPEQY
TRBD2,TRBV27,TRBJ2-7,ASSPTGLANYEQY
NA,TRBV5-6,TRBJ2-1,ASSLKLGWFNEQF
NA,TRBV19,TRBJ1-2,ASRRTGGRYGYT
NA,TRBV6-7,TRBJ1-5,ASKGVPRGQPQH
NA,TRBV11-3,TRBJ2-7,ASSQTDTRQQY
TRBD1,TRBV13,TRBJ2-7,ASSWQGDRGTYEQY
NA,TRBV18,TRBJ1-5,ASSPAGSNQPQH
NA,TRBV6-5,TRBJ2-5,ASRQGRVIETQY
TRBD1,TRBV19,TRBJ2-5,ASSEQGVEPTQY
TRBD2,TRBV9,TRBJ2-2,ASSLSGTNTGELF
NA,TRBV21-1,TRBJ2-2,ASSNRTSHPHWGGNTGELF
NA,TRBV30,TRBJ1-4,AWGQTTTNEKLF
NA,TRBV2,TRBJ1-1,ASIGFLNTEAF
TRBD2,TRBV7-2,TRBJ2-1,ASSLAPSGSMVGNEQF
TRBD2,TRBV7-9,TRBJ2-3,ASSSLRTSGAADTQY
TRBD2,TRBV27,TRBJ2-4,ASSPEWTGTSYNIQY
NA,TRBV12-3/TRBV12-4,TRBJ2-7,ASSRLSGEQY
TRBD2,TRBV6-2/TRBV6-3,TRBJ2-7,ASSHTPRVAGGTLREQY
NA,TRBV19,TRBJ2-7,ASKERTGSHEQY
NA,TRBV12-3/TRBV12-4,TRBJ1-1,ASSFPGTEAF
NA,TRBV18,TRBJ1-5,ASSPPNNGGGQGPQH
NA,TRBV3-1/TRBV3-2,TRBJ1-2,ASSQDEKWVRLHGYT
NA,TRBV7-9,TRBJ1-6,ASSGDTGRNSPLH
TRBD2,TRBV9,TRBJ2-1,ASSVVGTSGSPEQF
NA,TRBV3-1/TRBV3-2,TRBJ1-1,ASSQGSRTEAF